This T cell receptor (beta chain) was identified in a study of chemoradiotherapy in HPV16-positive cancers (dated 2022 in TCRdb). Regarding the study in general: Candidate HPV-specific T-cell clones and common TCR motifs were defined through functional T-cell assays on cells from a couple of HPV16-positive patients. Whether T-cell immunity against the HPV oncoproteins E6 and E7 changes during chemoradiotherapy and whether survival is affected by this immunity were examined in the study. TCR repertoires from roughly 93 patients with HPV-related cancers were then used to track the candidate HPV-specific TCRs and motifs.

CDR1 and CDR2 are drawn from the germline V gene: SNHLY, FYNNEI. The CDR3, from cysteine to phenylalanine, totals 13 residues. Only CDR3 DNA is held: 39 bases, read in frame from base 1. The V end loses 7 bases and the J end loses 5 bases, and a stretch of 15 bases separates them. For this clone: Its target antigen remains unknown. No much larger clone exists at a distance of one base, and base qualities are not known.

Findings and caveats that apply to the study as a whole: Expansion of candidate HPV-specific clones and E7-related TCR motifs was observed in the tumor microenvironment during treatment, whereas no such expansion was observed for non-HPV-specific T cells. The functional definition of HPV-specific T cells was derived from only two HPV16-positive patients, and the survival association was reported for HPV16-positive patients. Improved recurrence-free survival in HPV16-positive patients was associated with expansion of HPV-responsive T cells during chemoradiotherapy.

Repertoires were sampled multiple times during chemoradiotherapy, which allowed clonal expansion in the tumor microenvironment to be followed. The library was produced with the immunoSEQ multiplex PCR assay. This immuneACCESS table, as held by TCRdb, lists in-frame sequences with V and J called but not all clones. Of the missing ones, under half trace to an unresolved V gene in checked studies; the others have no known cause. This sample gives approximately 11,000 clones in total; more than 70% of them show up just once. Less than 3% of the sample goes to the ten largest clones. This sequence uses TRBV2 and TRBJ2-7, with a weak D call of TRBD1 (7 bases match). The specimen was blood, collected from a patient who underwent chemoradiotherapy. The clonotype originates from a human donor with HPV-associated anogenital cancer. Here is the DNA: TGTGCCAGCAAAGGAGGGGGCTGGGACGAGCAGTACTTC. Translated, this gives CASKGGGWDEQYF.